This is a list of T cell receptor beta chains from one sample in a study of OX40 agonist ivuxolimab in advanced cancers. Method: immunoSEQ multiplex PCR; TCRdb's copy keeps in-frame clones and lacks some. Of about 100,000 clones in the sample, about 84% were seen once. Sample: CD4+ or CD8+ T cells sorted from blood, taken in a trial of the OX40 agonist ivuxolimab. These receptors all stem from an adult with an advanced solid tumor such as melanoma, head and neck, liver or kidney cancer. Both conserved end residues are part of each CDR3. A D gene is named only where the DNA matches it firmly. Clone size, where shown, is once, few, many, or a class for clones that have expanded.

D | size | J | V | CDR3 | DNA
. | . | TRBJ1-1 | TRBV10-1 | CASILSGTAKAFF | TGCGCCAGCATTCTTTCCGGGACCGCAAAAGCTTTCTTT
. | . | TRBJ1-2 | TRBV7-2 | CASSLAEKNYGYTF | TGTGCCAGCAGCTTAGCGGAGAAGAACTATGGCTACACCTTC
. | . | TRBJ1-5 | TRBV6-6 | CASSPPGGPQHF | TGTGCCAGCAGTCCCCCAGGAGGGCCCCAGCATTTT
. | few | TRBJ2-7 | TRBV7-9 | CASSLSGTVPNEQYF | TGTGCCAGCAGCTTATCAGGGACGGTCCCCAACGAGCAGTACTTC
TRBD2 | . | TRBJ2-1 | TRBV27 | CASSLEGTSGRADEQFF | TGTGCCAGCAGTTTAGAGGGAACTAGCGGGAGGGCCGATGAGCAGTTCTTC
. | once | TRBJ2-3 | TRBV18 | CASSPPLFTDTQYF | TGTGCCAGCTCCCCGCCCCTTTTCACAGATACGCAGTATTTT
. | . | TRBJ1-2 | TRBV6-1 | CASTDSGGYTF | TGTGCCAGCACCGATAGTGGTGGCTACACCTTC
TRBD1 | . | TRBJ1-2 | TRBV4-1 | CASSQDPAGAGGDYGYTF | TGCGCCAGCAGCCAAGACCCTGCCGGGGCAGGGGGCGACTATGGCTACACCTTC
. | few | TRBJ1-1 | TRBV11-2 | CASSPTRGTEAFF | TGTGCCAGCAGTCCCACCCGGGGCACTGAAGCTTTCTTT
. | . | TRBJ2-1 | TRBV4-3 | CASSQDRGLPGNEQFF | TGCGCCAGCAGCCAAGATAGGGGACTTCCGGGAAATGAGCAGTTCTTC
TRBD2 | . | TRBJ2-2 | TRBV5-1 | CASSLATGTSGRRGELFF | TGCGCCAGCAGCTTGGCCACCGGGACTAGCGGGAGGCGCGGGGAGCTGTTTTTT
. | once | TRBJ1-2 | TRBV11-2 | CASSYGSNYGYTF | TGTGCCAGCAGCTATGGGTCTAACTATGGCTACACCTTC
. | . | TRBJ2-7 | TRBV5-6 | CASSLRGAGPNEQYF | TGTGCCAGCAGCTTGAGGGGGGCAGGGCCCAACGAGCAGTACTTC
. | once | TRBJ2-2 | TRBV7-9 | CASSLRSTGELFF | TGTGCCAGCAGCCTCAGGAGCACCGGGGAGCTGTTTTTT
. | . | TRBJ1-3 | TRBV7-2 | CASSQWTLSSGNTIYF | TGTGCCAGCAGCCAGTGGACCCTCTCCTCTGGAAACACCATATATTTT
. | . | TRBJ2-3 | TRBV5-1 | CASRGGASTDTQYF | TGCGCCAGCAGAGGCGGGGCCAGCACAGATACGCAGTATTTT
TRBD1 | . | TRBJ1-1 | TRBV18 | CASSPRDRVEAFF | TGTGCCAGCTCACCCAGAGACAGGGTTGAAGCTTTCTTT
. | . | TRBJ2-7 | TRBV19 | CASSSHPGAYEQYF | TGTGCCAGTAGTTCTCACCCTGGGGCTTACGAGCAGTACTTC
TRBD1 | . | TRBJ1-2 | TRBV7-9 | CASSTTGNNYGYTF | TGTGCCAGCAGCACGACAGGGAATAACTATGGCTACACCTTC
TRBD1 | . | TRBJ1-2 | TRBV6-5 | CASSPRQGVYTF | TGTGCCAGCAGTCCCCGACAGGGGGTCTACACCTTC
. | . | TRBJ1-1 | TRBV27 | CASSKAEGRTEAFF | TGTGCCAGCAGCAAGGCGGAGGGGAGGACTGAAGCTTTCTTT
TRBD2 | few | TRBJ2-7 | TRBV6-6 | CASSPVGGNSYEQYF | TGTGCCAGCAGCCCGGTGGGGGGGAACTCCTACGAGCAGTACTTC
. | . | TRBJ2-7 | TRBV5-1 | CASSVQRSSYEQYF | TGCGCCAGCAGCGTACAGCGGAGCTCCTACGAGCAGTACTTC
TRBD1 | once | TRBJ1-1 | TRBV7-9 | CASRRWIGGNTEAFF | TGTGCCAGCAGGCGGTGGATAGGGGGCAACACTGAAGCTTTCTTT
. | . | TRBJ1-5 | TRBV27 | CASSLLAKSQPQHF | TGTGCCAGCAGTTTATTGGCAAAGTCGCAGCCCCAGCATTTT
TRBD1 | . | TRBJ2-7 | TRBV11-3 | CASSSDRSPYEQYF | TGTGCCAGCAGCTCGGACAGGTCCCCCTACGAGCAGTACTTC
. | . | TRBJ2-7 | TRBV7-9 | CASSLGGLYPAEQYF | TGTGCCAGCAGCTTAGGGGGACTTTATCCCGCCGAGCAGTACTTC
. | once | TRBJ1-6 | TRBV9 | CASSVQGTGNSPLHF | TGTGCCAGCAGCGTACAGGGGACGGGCAATTCACCCCTCCACTTT
. | few | TRBJ1-4 | TRBV4-3 | CASSQVLQKGNNEKLFF | TGCGCCAGCAGCCAAGTTCTTCAGAAGGGTAATAACGAAAAACTGTTTTTT
. | . | TRBJ2-3 | TRBV6-1 | CASSLRSTDTQYF | TGTGCCAGCAGTCTAAGAAGCACAGATACGCAGTATTTT
. | . | TRBJ2-2 | TRBV25-1 | CASRGSNTGELFF | TGTGCCAGCAGAGGCTCGAACACCGGGGAGCTGTTTTTT
TRBD1 | . | TRBJ1-2 | TRBV7-2 | CASSYGQGTGGYTF | TGTGCCAGCAGCTACGGACAGGGGACGGGTGGCTACACCTTC
TRBD1 | . | TRBJ1-1 | TRBV4-3 | CASSQKIWGTEHTEAFF | TGCGCCAGCAGCCAGAAGATATGGGGGACAGAACACACTGAAGCTTTCTTT
TRBD1 | . | TRBJ1-4 | TRBV6-1 | CASSPIQGRGEKLFF | TGTGCCAGCAGTCCGATACAGGGGAGGGGTGAAAAACTGTTTTTT
. | few | TRBJ1-2 | TRBV4-2 | CASSQGNREGLGYTF | TGTGCCAGCAGCCAAGGTAACAGGGAAGGACTCGGCTACACCTTC
. | . | TRBJ1-1 | TRBV21-1 | CASSTEAGNTEAFF | TGTGCCAGCAGCACCGAGGCGGGAAACACTGAAGCTTTCTTT
TRBD1 | . | TRBJ2-5 | TRBV9 | CASSGGTGGKTQYF | TGTGCCAGCAGCGGTGGGACAGGGGGTAAGACCCAGTACTTC
TRBD1 | . | TRBJ1-5 | TRBV18 | CASSPGGTNQPQHF | TGTGCCAGCTCCCCAGGGGGGACTAATCAGCCCCAGCATTTT
. | . | TRBJ2-7 | TRBV2 | CASSVSGYEQYF | TGTGCCAGCAGTGTATCTGGCTACGAGCAGTACTTC
. | . | TRBJ2-5 | TRBV9 | CASSQGPGTQETQYF | TGTGCCAGCAGCCAAGGGCCCGGGACACAAGAGACCCAGTACTTC
. | many | TRBJ2-1 | TRBV6-5 | CATVPLAAGNNEQFF | TGTGCCACAGTACCGTTAGCGGCTGGGAACAATGAGCAGTTCTTC
TRBD1 | . | TRBJ1-4 | TRBV28 | CASSTHRGGGEKLFF | TGTGCCAGCAGTACGCACAGGGGAGGGGGTGAAAAACTGTTTTTT
. | . | TRBJ1-3 | TRBV12-5 | CAYWEDVGNTIYF | TGTGCTTACTGGGAGGACGTTGGAAACACCATATATTTT
. | . | TRBJ1-2 | TRBV19 | CASSTTVSGYGYTF | TGTGCCAGTAGTACGACCGTTTCGGGCTATGGCTACACCTTC
. | few | TRBJ1-6 | TRBV6-6 | CASRIQGGDSPLHF | TGTGCCAGCAGAATACAGGGCGGCGATTCACCCCTCCACTTT
TRBD1 | . | TRBJ2-3 | TRBV5-1 | CASSMGQGTDTQYF | TGCGCCAGCAGCATGGGACAGGGCACAGATACGCAGTATTTT
TRBD2 | . | TRBJ2-7 | TRBV27 | CASSLRTGGLPGEQYF | TGTGCCAGCAGTTTAAGGACGGGAGGCCTCCCCGGCGAGCAGTACTTC
TRBD2 | few | TRBJ2-1 | TRBV5-6 | CASSRSGSEGEQFF | TGTGCCAGCAGCCGTAGCGGGAGCGAGGGGGAGCAGTTCTTC
TRBD2 | . | TRBJ2-1 | TRBV6-1 | CASRRGGSSYNEQFF | TGTGCCAGCAGACGCGGGGGAAGCTCCTACAATGAGCAGTTCTTC
TRBD2 | . | TRBJ2-3 | TRBV2 | CASRGTSGTSTDTQYF | TGTGCCAGCAGGGGGACTAGCGGAACTAGCACAGATACGCAGTATTTT
TRBD2 | . | TRBJ2-7 | TRBV7-2 | CASSLTSGGAASYEQYF | TGTGCCAGCAGCTTAACTAGCGGGGGGGCCGCCTCCTACGAGCAGTACTTC
. | . | TRBJ2-7 | TRBV2 | CASDESFSYEQYF | TGTGCCAGCGACGAGAGTTTCTCCTACGAGCAGTACTTC
. | once | TRBJ1-5 | TRBV7-8 | CASSRAGNRNQPQHF | TGTGCCAGCAGCCGAGCGGGTAATCGTAATCAGCCCCAGCATTTT
. | . | TRBJ2-6 | TRBV19 | CASRGLPVSGANVLTF | TGTGCCAGTAGAGGGCTACCCGTCTCTGGGGCCAACGTCCTGACTTTC
TRBD1 | . | TRBJ1-6 | TRBV7-9 | CASSVQGPTLHF | TGTGCCAGCAGCGTACAGGGGCCTACCCTCCACTTT
. | few | TRBJ2-5 | TRBV2 | CASSRTETQYF | TGTGCCAGCAGTCGAACAGAGACCCAGTACTTC
. | . | TRBJ2-5 | TRBV11-3 | CASSLRDTTETQYF | TGTGCCAGCAGCTTAAGGGACACCACAGAGACCCAGTACTTC
. | . | TRBJ2-7 | TRBV18 | CASSPRRGAYEQYF | TGTGCCAGCTCACCGCGTAGGGGGGCGTACGAGCAGTACTTC
TRBD1 | . | TRBJ1-2 | TRBV5-1 | CASSWGDRQNYGYTF | TGCGCCAGCAGCTGGGGGGACAGGCAAAACTATGGCTACACCTTC
. | . | TRBJ1-1 | TRBV9 | CASSGTGRTEAFF | TGTGCCAGCAGCGGCACCGGGCGTACTGAAGCTTTCTTT